The present TCR beta chain was sequenced within a study of T cell responses to AZD1222 COVID-19 vaccine. The method was immunoSEQ multiplex PCR; TCRdb's version includes in-frame clones alone and lacks a portion of them. The sample holds 160,000 or so clones, around 92% seen once. The input for sequencing was peripheral blood, taken 28 days after the second AZD1222 dose. This receptor was obtained from an adult who received the AZD1222 COVID-19 vaccine.

The CDR3 sequence is CAIRRPENYGYTF. The CDR3, as DNA: TGTGCCATCAGGCGGCCAGAAAACTATGGCTACACCTTC. This chain connects TRBV10-3 to TRBJ1-2; D unresolved. The CDR3 loop spans 13 amino acids. Germline loops: CDR1 ENHRY, CDR2 SYGVKD. The germline V and J ends were trimmed by 6 bases and 2 bases, with 10 bases remaining between them.